This TCR beta chain was retrieved from a study of blood T cell repertoires in COVID-19. Turning to the study itself: Donors in the United States, Italy and Spain gave samples during acute or convalescent COVID-19. T cells, B-cell-depleted T cells, or PBMCs supplied cDNA or gDNA.

Assay: immunoSEQ multiplex PCR; the TCRdb copy retains only in-frame clones and omits some. This sample has hundreds of thousands of clones, with 65% to 90% found just once. V shed 4 bases and J shed 7 bases, with 14 bases lying between them. This CDR3 has 15 amino acids. The germline V gene encodes CDR1 SNHLY and CDR2 FYNNEI. The source material was peripheral blood. The V and J genes are TRBV2 and TRBJ1-6; D not certain. The receptor comes from a woman older than 75 with active or convalescent COVID-19. The CDR3 bases are TGTGCCAGCAGTGTTGGAGGGCAGGTAAATTCACCCCTCCACTTT. Protein: CASSVGGQVNSPLHF.